Described below is a single TCR beta chain sequence and its context. Its antigen is not identified. This sample stems from a study of T cell responses to AZD1222 COVID-19 vaccine. Here immunoSEQ multiplex PCR was the method, and the copy in TCRdb shows in-frame clones only, minus some. Of around 180,000 clones detected, 88% appear once; the ten largest clones hold about 8%. Study-wide results and limits: Variant regions that are unmutated are reportedly the target of nearly half of spike-specific TCRs.

This receptor was taken from an adult in good health. This sample comprised peripheral blood, obtained on day 0 of AZD1222 vaccination.

This CDR3 is CASSKVEGLFF. CDR3 bases: TGTGCCAGCAGCAAAGTAGAGGGACTGTTTTTT. J is TRBJ1-4 and V is TRBV21-1. TRBV21-1 is assigned pseudogene status. The length of the CDR3 is 11 residues.